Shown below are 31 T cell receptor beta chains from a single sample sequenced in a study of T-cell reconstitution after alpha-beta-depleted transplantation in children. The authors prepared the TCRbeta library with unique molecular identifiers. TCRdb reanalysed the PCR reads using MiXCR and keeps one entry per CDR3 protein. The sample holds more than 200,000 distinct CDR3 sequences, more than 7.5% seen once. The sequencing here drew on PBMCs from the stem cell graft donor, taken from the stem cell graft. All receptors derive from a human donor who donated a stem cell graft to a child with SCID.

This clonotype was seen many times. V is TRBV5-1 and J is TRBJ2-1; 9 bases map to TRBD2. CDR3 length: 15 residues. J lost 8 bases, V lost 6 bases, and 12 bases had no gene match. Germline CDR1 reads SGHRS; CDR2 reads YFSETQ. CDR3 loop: CASTPGTSIVHEQFF. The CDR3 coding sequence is TGCGCCAGCACCCCAGGGACTAGCATTGTGCATGAGCAGTTCTTC. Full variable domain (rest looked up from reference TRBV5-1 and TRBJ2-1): KAGVTQTPRYLIKTRGQQVTLSCSPISGHRSVSWYQQTPGQGLQFLFEYFSETQRNKGNFPGRFSGRQFSNSRSEMNVSTLELGDSALYLCASTPGTSIVHEQFFGPGTRLTVL.

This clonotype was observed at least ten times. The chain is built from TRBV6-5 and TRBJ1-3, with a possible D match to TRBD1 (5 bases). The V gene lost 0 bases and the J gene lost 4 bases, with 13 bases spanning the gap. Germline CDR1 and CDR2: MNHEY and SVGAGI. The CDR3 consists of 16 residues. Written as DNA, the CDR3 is TGTGCCAGCAGTTACTCCCCAGGGAATAGGGGAAACACCATATATTTT. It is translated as CASSYSPGNRGNTIYF.

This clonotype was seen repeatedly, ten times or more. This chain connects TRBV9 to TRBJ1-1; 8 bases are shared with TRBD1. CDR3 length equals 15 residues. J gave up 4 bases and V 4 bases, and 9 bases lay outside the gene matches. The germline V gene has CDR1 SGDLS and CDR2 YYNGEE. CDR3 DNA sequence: TGTGCCAGCAGCACCGCCGGACAGGGTGGCACTGAAGCTTTCTTT. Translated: CASSTAGQGGTEAFF.

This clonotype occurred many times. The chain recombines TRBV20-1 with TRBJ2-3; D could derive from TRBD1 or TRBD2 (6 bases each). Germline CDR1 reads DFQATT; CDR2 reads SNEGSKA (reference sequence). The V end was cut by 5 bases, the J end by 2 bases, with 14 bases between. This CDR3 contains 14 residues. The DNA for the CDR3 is TGCAGTGCTGGGGGGCAGGGTCCCACAGATACGCAGTATTTT. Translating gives CSAGGQGPTDTQYF.

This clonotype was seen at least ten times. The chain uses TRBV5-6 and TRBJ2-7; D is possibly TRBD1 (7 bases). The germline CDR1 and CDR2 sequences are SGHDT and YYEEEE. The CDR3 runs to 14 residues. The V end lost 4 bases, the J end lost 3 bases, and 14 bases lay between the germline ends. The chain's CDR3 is CASSITGDFYEQYF. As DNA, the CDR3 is TGTGCCAGCAGCATAACAGGGGACTTCTACGAGCAGTACTTC.

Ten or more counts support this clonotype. The CDR3 loop reads CSARLGPWVSTDTQYF. The CDR3 DNA reads TGCAGTGCTCGCCTTGGGCCCTGGGTAAGCACAGATACGCAGTATTTT. V is TRBV20-1 and J is TRBJ2-3; D ambiguous. Trimming took 5 bases from V and 0 from J, leaving 18 bases between them. Germline assignment: CDR1 DFQATT and CDR2 SNEGSKA (reference sequence). The CDR3 sequence is 16 residues long.

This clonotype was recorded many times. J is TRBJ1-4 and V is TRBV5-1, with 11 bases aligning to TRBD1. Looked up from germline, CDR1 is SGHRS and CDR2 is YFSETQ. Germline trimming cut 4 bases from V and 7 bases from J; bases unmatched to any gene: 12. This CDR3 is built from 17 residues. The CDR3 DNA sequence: TGCGCCAGCAGCCGAGGACAGGGGGCATTAGTAGGTGAAAAACTGTTTTTT. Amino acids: CASSRGQGALVGEKLFF.

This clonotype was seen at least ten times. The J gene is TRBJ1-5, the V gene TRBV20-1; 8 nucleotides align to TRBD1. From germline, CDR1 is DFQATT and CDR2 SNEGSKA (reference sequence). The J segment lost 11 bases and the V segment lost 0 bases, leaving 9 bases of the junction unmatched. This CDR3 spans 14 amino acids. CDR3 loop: CSARDGQGTSTQHF. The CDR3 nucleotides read TGCAGTGCTAGAGACGGACAGGGAACGTCGACCCAGCATTTT.

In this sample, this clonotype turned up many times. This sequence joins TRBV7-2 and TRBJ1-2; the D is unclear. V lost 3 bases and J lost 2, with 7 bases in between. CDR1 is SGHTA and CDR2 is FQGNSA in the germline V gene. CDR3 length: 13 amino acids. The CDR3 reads CASSFRMNYGYTF. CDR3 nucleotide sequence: TGTGCCAGCAGCTTTCGGATGAACTATGGCTACACCTTC.

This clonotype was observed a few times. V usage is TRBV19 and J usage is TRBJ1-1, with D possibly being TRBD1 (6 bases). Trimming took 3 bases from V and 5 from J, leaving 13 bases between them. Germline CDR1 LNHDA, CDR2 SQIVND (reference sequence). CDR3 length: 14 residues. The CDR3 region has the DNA TGTGCCAGTAGTATGGGGGCTCGGTATACTGAAGCTTTCTTT. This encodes CASSMGARYTEAFF.

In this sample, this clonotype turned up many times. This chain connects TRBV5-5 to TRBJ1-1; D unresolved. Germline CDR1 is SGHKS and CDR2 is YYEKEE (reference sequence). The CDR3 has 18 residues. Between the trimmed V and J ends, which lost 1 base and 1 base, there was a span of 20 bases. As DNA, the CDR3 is TGTGCCAGCAGCTTGAGCTTGATCGGCAGTCTACCGAACACTGAAGCTTTCTTT. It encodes CASSLSLIGSLPNTEAFF.

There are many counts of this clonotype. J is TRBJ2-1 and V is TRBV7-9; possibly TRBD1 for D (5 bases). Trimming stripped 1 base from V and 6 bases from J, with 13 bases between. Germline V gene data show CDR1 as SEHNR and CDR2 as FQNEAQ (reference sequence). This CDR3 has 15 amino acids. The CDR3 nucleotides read TGTGCCAGCAGCTTAGATGGGGCAGGCTCCAATGAGCAGTTCTTC. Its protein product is CASSLDGAGSNEQFF.

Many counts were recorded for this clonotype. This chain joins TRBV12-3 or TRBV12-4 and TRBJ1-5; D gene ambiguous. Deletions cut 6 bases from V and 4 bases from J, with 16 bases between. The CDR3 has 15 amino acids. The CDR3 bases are TGTGCCAGCAGCGTGAGAACGTCCGGGAATCAGCCCCAGCATTTT. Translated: CASSVRTSGNQPQHF.

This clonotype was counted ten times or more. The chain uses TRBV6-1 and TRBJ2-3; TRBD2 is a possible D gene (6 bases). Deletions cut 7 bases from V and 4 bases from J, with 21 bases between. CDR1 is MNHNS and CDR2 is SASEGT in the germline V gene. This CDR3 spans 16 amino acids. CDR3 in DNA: TGTGCCAGCAACAAGGACATCCCGACGGGGGCAGATACGCAGTATTTT. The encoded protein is CASNKDIPTGADTQYF.

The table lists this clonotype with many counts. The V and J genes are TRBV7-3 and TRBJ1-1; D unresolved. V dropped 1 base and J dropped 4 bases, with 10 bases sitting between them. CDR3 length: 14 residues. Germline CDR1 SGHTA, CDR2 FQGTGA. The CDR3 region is CASSLNVGPTEAFF. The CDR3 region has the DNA TGTGCCAGCAGCTTAAATGTCGGCCCCACTGAAGCTTTCTTT.

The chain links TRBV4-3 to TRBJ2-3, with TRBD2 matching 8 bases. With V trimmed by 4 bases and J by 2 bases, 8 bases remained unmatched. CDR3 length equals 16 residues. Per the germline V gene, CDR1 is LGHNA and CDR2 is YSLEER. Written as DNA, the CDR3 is TGCGCCAGCAGCCGCAAGCGGCGGGGGGACACAGATACGCAGTATTTT. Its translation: CASSRKRRGDTDTQYF.

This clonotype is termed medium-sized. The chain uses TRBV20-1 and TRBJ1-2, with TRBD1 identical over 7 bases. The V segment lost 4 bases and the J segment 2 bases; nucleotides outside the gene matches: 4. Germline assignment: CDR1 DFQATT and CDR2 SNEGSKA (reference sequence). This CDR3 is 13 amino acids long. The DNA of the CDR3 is TGCAGTGCTATCTCGACAGGGAACTATGGCTACACCTTC. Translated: CSAISTGNYGYTF.

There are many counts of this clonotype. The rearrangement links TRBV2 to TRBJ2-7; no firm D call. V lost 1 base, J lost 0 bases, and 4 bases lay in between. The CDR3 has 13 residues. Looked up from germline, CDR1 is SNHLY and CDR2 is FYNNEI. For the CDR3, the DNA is TGTGCCAGCAGTGAAGAGGTCTCCTACGAGCAGTACTTC. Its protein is CASSEEVSYEQYF.

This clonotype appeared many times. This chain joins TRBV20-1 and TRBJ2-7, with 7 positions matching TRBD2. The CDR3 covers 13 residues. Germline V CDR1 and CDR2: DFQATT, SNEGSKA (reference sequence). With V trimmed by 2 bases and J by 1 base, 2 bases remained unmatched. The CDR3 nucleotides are TGCAGTGCTAGAAACGGGGGGTCCTACGAGCAGTACTTC. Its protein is CSARNGGSYEQYF.

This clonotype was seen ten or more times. CDR3 sequence: CASSFDRASYEQYF. CDR3 DNA: TGCGCCAGCAGCTTCGACAGGGCCAGCTACGAGCAGTACTTC. The chain combines TRBV5-1 with TRBJ2-7; 7 bases match TRBD1. The germline CDR1 and CDR2 sequences are SGHRS and YFSETQ. This CDR3 is built from 14 residues. The trim removed 2 bases at V and 3 bases at J, leaving 5 bases unmatched.

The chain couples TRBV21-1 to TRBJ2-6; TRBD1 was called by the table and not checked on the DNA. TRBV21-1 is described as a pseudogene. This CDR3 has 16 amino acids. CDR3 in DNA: TGTGCCAGCAGCATACAAGGGGGCTCTGGGGCCAACGTCCTGACTTTC. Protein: CASSIQGGSGANVLTF.

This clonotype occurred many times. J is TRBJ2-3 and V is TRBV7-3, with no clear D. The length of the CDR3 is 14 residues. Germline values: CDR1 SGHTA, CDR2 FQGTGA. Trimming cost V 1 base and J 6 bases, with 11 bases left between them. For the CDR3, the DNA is TGTGCCAGCAGCTTAAATCTCGGGTCGGATACGCAGTATTTT. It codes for CASSLNLGSDTQYF.

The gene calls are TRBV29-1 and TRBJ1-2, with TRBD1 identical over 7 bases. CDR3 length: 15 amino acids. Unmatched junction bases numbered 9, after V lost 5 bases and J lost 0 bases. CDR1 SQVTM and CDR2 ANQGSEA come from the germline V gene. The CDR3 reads CSVRGRGIANYGYTF. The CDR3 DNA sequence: TGCAGCGTTAGGGGCAGGGGGATCGCTAACTATGGCTACACCTTC.

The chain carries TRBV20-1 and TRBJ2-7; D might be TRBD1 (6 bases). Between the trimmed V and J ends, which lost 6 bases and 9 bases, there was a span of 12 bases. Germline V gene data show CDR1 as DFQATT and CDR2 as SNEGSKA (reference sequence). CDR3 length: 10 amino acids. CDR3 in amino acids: CSAWGHRQYF. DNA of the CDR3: TGCAGTGCCTGGGGACACCGGCAGTACTTC.

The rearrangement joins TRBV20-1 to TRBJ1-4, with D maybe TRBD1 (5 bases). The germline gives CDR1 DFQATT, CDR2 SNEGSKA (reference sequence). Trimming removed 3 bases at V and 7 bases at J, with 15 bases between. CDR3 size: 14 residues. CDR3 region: CSAREGGVGEKLFF. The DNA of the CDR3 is TGCAGTGCTAGGGAGGGAGGGGTCGGTGAAAAACTGTTTTTT.

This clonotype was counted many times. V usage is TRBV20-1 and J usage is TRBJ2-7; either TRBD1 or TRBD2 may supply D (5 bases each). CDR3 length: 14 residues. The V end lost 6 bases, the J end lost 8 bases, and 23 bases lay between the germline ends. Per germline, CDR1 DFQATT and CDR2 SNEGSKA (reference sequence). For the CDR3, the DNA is TGCAGTGCCCAGTCAGGGAGACGCACGGGAAAGCAGTACTTC. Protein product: CSAQSGRRTGKQYF.

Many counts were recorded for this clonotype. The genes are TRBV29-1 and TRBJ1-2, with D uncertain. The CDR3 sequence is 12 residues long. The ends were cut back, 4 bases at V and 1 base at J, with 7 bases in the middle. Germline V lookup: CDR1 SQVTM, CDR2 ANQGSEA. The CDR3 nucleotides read TGCAGCGTTGTGGTGGTTAACTATGGCTACACCTTC. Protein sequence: CSVVVVNYGYTF.

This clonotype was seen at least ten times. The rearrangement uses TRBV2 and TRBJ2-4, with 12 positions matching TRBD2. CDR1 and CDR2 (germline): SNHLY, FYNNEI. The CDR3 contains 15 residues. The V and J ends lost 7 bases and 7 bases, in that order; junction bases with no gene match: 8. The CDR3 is CASTRTSGEGNIQYF. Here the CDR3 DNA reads TGTGCCAGCACCCGGACTAGCGGGGAGGGGAACATTCAGTACTTC.

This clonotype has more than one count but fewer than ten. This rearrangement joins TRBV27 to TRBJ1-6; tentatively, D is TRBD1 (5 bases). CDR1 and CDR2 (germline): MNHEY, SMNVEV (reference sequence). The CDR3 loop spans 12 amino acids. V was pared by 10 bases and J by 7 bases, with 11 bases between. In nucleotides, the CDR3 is TGTGCCACAGGACACGGGAATTCACCCCTCCACTTT. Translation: CATGHGNSPLHF.

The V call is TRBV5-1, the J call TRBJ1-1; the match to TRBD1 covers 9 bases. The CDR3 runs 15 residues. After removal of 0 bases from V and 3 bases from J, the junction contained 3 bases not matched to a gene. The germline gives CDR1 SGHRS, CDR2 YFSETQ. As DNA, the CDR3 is TGCGCCAGCAGCTTGGACGGGACAGGGTACACTGAAGCTTTCTTT. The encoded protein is CASSLDGTGYTEAFF.

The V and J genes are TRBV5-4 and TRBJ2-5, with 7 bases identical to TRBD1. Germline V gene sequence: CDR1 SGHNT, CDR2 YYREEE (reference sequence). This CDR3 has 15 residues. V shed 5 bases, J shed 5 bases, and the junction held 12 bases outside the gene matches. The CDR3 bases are TGTGCCAGCAGTCGCCCGGGACAGTCGGATGAGACCCAGTACTTC. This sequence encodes CASSRPGQSDETQYF.